Listed here is a single T cell receptor (beta chain). This sample was included in a study of blood T cell repertoires in COVID-19. Profiling relied on immunoSEQ multiplex PCR, and the TCRdb table lists in-frame clones only, not all of them. Counted here are fewer than 200,000 clones, 75% to 90% occurring once; the ten biggest clones make up approximately 4.7%. V dropped 2 bases and J dropped 0 bases, with 9 bases sitting between them. The germline V gene encodes CDR1 SGHRS and CDR2 YFSETQ. The CDR3 spans 15 residues. The V call is TRBV5-1, the J call TRBJ1-5; possible D gene TRBD1, 5 bases. What was sequenced was PBMCs or T cells enriched from blood (not recorded which). The receptor was isolated from a woman between 50 and 59 years old who had recovered from COVID-19. CDR3 sequence reads: CASSLAGYSNQPQHF. CDR3 nucleotides: TGCGCCAGCAGCTTAGCAGGGTATAGCAATCAGCCCCAGCATTTT.